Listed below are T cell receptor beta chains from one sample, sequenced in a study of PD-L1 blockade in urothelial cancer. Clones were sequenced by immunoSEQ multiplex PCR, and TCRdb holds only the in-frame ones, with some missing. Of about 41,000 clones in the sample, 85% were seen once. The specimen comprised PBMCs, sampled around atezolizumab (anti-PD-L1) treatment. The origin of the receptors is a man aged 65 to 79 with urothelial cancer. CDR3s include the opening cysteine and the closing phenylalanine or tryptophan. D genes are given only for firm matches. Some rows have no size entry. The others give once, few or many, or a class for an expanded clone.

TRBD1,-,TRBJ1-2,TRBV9,TGTGCCAGCAGCGTAGCAGCAGGGGGGAACGACTATGGCTACACCTTC,CASSVAAGGNDYGYTF
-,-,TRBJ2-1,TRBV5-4,TGTGCCAGCAGCCCCGGACAGACCGGGGCCTACAATGAGCAGTTCTTC,CASSPGQTGAYNEQFF
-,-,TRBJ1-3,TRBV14,TGTGCCAGCAGCCAAGATGTTGGGGGGATCGGAAACACCATATATTTT,CASSQDVGGIGNTIYF
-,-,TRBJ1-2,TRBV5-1,TGCGCCAGCAGCTTGGGGGAGGGCTATGGCTACACCTTC,CASSLGEGYGYTF
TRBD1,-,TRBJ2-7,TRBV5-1,TGCGCCAGCAGCGACTCGACAGGGGGTCCGTCCTACGAGCAGTACTTC,CASSDSTGGPSYEQYF
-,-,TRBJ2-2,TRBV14,TGTGCCAGCAGCCAAGTTCCACTAACCACCGGGGAGCTGTTTTTT,CASSQVPLTTGELFF
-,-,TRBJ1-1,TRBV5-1,TGCGCCAGCAGAGAAGGGGGGAACACTGAAGCTTTCTTT,CASREGGNTEAFF
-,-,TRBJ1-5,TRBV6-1,TGTGCCAGCAGTGAAGGGGTGCGGCAGCCCCAGCATTTT,CASSEGVRQPQHF
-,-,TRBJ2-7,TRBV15,TGTGCCACCAGCAAGGGGGGGCTCTACGAGCAGTACTTC,CATSKGGLYEQYF
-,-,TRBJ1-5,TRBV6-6,TGTGCCAGCAGTCTACAGGGTCATCAGCCCCAGCATTTT,CASSLQGHQPQHF
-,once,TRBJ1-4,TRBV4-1,TGCGCCAGCAGCCACGACGTCCGGGAGGATAATGAAAAACTGTTTTTT,CASSHDVREDNEKLFF
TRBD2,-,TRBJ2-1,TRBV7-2,TGTGCCAGCAGCGCGACTAGCGGGAGAACCGGGTACAATGAGCAGTTCTTC,CASSATSGRTGYNEQFF
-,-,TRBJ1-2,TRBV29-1,TGCAGCGTTGGGAGGGCTAACTATGGCTACACCTTC,CSVGRANYGYTF
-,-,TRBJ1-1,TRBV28,TGTGCCAGCAGTCATTCCATTGCGACTTTCGGGATGAACACTGAAGCTTTCTTT,CASSHSIATFGMNTEAFF
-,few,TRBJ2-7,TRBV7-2,TGTGCCAGCAGCTTCAGGACAGCCTCCTACGAGCAGTACTTC,CASSFRTASYEQYF
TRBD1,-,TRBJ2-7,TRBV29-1,TGCAGCGTAACCGGGACAGGGTCCTACGAGCAGTACTTC,CSVTGTGSYEQYF
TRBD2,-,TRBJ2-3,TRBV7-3,TGTGCCAGCAGCGCCGGACTAGCGGGAGGGCCCACAGATACGCTGTATTTT,CASSAGLAGGPTDTLYF
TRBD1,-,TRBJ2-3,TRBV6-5,TGTGCCAGCAGTTACTCGTCCCAGGGGGCTGAAACGCAGTATTTT,CASSYSSQGAETQYF
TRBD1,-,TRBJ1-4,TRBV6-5,TGTGCCAGCAGTTCTACCGGGACAGCGAATGAAAAACTGTTTTTT,CASSSTGTANEKLFF
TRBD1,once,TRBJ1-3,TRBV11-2,TGTGCCAGCAGCTTCGAGGGGGCCCCTGGAAACACCATATATTTT,CASSFEGAPGNTIYF
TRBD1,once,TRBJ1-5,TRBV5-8,TGTGCCAGCAGCTGGTTCGACAGGGGAGGCAATCAGCCCCAGCATTTT,CASSWFDRGGNQPQHF
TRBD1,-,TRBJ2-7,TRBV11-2,TGTGCCAGCAGACCGGGACAGATAACCTACGAGCAGTACTTC,CASRPGQITYEQYF
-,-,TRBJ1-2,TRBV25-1,TGTGCCAGCAGTGAATACGGCGAGGGCGGCTATGGCTACACCTTC,CASSEYGEGGYGYTF
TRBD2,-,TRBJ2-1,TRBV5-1,TGCGCCAGCAGCTTGATCGGTAGCCAGCGGGGATTGGGGAATGAGCAGTTCTTC,CASSLIGSQRGLGNEQFF
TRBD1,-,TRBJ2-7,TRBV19,TGTGCCAGTAGTACCCTCCCGGGACAGGCCAACTACGAGCAGTACTTC,CASSTLPGQANYEQYF
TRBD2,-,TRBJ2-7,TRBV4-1,TGCGCCAGCAGCCAAGGGGCTAGCGGGGGGAGACCGACAGACGAGCAGTACTTC,CASSQGASGGRPTDEQYF
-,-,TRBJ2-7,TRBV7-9,TGTGCCAGCAGCGCCGGGGTCGAGCAGTACTTC,CASSAGVEQYF
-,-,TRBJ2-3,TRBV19,TGTGCCAGTAGTATTGTCTCCCAGGGGTGGTTAGATACGCAGTATTTT,CASSIVSQGWLDTQYF
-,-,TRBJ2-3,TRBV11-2,TGTGCCAGCAGCCCAGGGGTTTCCGCAGATACGCAGTATTTT,CASSPGVSADTQYF
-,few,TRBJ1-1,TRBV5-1,TGCGCCAGCAGCTTGGGACACCAGGTCACTGAAGCTTTCTTT,CASSLGHQVTEAFF
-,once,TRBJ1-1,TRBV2,TGTGCCAGCAGCAACTCATTGAACACTGAAGCTTTCTTT,CASSNSLNTEAFF
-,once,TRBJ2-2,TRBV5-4,TGTGCCAGCAGCCGCGGATCCAGCGGAAGCACCGGGGAGCTGTTTTTT,CASSRGSSGSTGELFF
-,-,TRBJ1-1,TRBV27,TGTGCCAGCAGTTCCAACGGACAGATCAACACTGAAGCTTTCTTT,CASSSNGQINTEAFF
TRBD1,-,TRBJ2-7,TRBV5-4,TGTGCCAGCAGCTCCTATTCCGGGACAGGGGGTTACGAGCAGTACTTC,CASSSYSGTGGYEQYF
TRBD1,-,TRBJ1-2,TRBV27,TGTGCCAGCAGTAGACAGGGCCACGGCTACACCTTC,CASSRQGHGYTF
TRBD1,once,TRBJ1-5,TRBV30,TGTGCCTGGGCCCCCGCAGGGGGCCGGAATCAGCCCCAGCATTTT,CAWAPAGGRNQPQHF
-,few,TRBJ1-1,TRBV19,TGTGCCAGTAGCGCCACCCGTGAGACTGAAGCTTTCTTT,CASSATRETEAFF
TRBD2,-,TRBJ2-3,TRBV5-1,TGCGCCAGCAGCTTGGCCGCGCTAGCGGGAGAAGCAGATACGCAGTATTTT,CASSLAALAGEADTQYF
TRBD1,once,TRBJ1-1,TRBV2,TGTGCCAGCAGCCCCCTAGGACAGGAGAACACTGAAGCTTTCTTT,CASSPLGQENTEAFF
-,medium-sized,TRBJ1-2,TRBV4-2,TGTGCCAGCAGCCAAGTTAGGGGTACGGACTATGGCTACACCTTC,CASSQVRGTDYGYTF
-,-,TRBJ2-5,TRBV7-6,TGTGCCAGCAGCTTTCAGCAAGAGACCCAGTACTTC,CASSFQQETQYF
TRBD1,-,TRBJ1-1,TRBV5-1,TGCGCCAGCAGCCGGGACAGGGGGCTTACTGAAGCTTTCTTT,CASSRDRGLTEAFF
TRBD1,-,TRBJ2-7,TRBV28,TGTGCCAGCACCTCCGGGACAGGGACCTACGAGCAGTACTTC,CASTSGTGTYEQYF
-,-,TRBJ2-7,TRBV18,TGTGCCAGCTCACCAAGTACAGGGCGAGCGACGGGAGAGCAGTACTTC,CASSPSTGRATGEQYF
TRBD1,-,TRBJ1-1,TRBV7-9,TGTGCCAGCAGAATCGGACAGGGGGGACTTGAAGCTTTCTTT,CASRIGQGGLEAFF
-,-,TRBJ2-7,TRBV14,TGTGCCAGCAGCCTCTCCCGCTACGAGCAGTACTTC,CASSLSRYEQYF
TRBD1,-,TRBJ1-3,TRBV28,TGTGCCAGCAGTTCCGGACAGGGACCTGGAAACACCATATATTTT,CASSSGQGPGNTIYF
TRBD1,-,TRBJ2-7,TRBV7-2,TGTGCCAGCAGCTTAAGACAGGGGGAAACCTACGAGCAGTACTTC,CASSLRQGETYEQYF
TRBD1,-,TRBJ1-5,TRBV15,TGTGCCACCAGAAGACAGGGCCCCAATCAGCCCCAGCATTTT,CATRRQGPNQPQHF
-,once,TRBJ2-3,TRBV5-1,TGCGCCAGCAGCTTGGGCAGGGGCCGGGGCACAGATACGCAGTATTTT,CASSLGRGRGTDTQYF
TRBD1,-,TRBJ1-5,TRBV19,TGTGCCAGTAGGGGACAGGGGAGCAATCAGCCCCAGCATTTT,CASRGQGSNQPQHF
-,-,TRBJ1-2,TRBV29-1,TGCAGCGTTGACGGGACAAGTTATGGCTACACCTTC,CSVDGTSYGYTF
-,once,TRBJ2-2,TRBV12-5,TGTGCTAGTGGCTCGAACACCGGGGAGCTGTTTTTT,CASGSNTGELFF
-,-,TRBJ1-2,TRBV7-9,TGTGCCAGCAGCCCAGGACAGACAGTTCCACCCAGGGCCAGGAACACCTTC,CASSPGQTVPPRARNTF
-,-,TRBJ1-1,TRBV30,TGTGCCTGGAGTGAGGACGTTGGGGGCTGGGGAGCTTTCTTT,CAWSEDVGGWGAFF